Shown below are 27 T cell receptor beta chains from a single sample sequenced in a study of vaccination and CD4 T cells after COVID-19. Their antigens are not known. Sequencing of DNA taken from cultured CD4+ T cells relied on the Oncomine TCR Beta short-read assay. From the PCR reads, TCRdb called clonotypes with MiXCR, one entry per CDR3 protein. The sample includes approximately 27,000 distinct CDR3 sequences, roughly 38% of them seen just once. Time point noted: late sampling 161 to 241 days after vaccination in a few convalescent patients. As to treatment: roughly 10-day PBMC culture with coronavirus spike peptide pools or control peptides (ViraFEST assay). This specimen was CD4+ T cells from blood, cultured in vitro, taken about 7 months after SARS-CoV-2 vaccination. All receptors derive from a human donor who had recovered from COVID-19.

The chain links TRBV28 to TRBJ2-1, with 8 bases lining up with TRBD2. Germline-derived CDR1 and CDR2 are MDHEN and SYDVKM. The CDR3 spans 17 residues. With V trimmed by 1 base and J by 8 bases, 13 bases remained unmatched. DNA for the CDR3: TGTGCCAGCAGTTTATCCTACCCACTAGCGGCCGGATATGAGCAGTTCTTC. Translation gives CASSLSYPLAAGYEQFF.

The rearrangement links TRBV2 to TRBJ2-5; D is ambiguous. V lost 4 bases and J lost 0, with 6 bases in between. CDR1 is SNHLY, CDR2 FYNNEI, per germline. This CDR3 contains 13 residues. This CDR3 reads CASSVYYQETQYF. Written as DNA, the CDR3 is TGTGCCAGCAGTGTCTACTACCAAGAGACCCAGTACTTC.

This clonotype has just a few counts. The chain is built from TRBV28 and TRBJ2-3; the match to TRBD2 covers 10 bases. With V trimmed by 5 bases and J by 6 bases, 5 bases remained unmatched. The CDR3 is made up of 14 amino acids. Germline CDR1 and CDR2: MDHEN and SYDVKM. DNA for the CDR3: TGTGCCAGCAGTCTAGCGGGGGCGAAGGATACGCAGTATTTT. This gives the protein CASSLAGAKDTQYF.

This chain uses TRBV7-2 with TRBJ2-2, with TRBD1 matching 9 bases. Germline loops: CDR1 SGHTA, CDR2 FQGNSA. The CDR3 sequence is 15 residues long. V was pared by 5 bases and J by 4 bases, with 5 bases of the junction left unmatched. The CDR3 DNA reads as TGTGCCAGCAGCACCCGACAGGGGGGCACCGGGGAGCTGTTTTTT. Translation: CASSTRQGGTGELFF.

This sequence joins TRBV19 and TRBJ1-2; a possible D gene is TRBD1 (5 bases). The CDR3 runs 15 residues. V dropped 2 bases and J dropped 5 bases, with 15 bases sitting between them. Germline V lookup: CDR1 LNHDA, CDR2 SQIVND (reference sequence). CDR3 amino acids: CASSILSGQHYGYTF. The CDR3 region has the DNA TGTGCCAGTAGTATACTTTCCGGACAACATTATGGCTACACCTTC.

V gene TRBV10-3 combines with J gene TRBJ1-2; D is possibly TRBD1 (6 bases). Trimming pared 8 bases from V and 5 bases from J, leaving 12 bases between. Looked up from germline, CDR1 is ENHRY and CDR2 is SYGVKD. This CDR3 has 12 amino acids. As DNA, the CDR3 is TGTGCCATCTCATCGGGACAATATGGCTACACCTTC. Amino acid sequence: CAISSGQYGYTF.

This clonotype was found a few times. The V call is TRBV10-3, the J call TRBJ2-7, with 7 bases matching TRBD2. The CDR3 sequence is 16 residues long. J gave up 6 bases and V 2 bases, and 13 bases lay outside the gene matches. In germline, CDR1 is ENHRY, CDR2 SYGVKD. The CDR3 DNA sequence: TGTGCCATCAGTGAGAGGGCTAGCGGTAACTCCGTCGAGCAGTACTTC. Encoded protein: CAISERASGNSVEQYF.

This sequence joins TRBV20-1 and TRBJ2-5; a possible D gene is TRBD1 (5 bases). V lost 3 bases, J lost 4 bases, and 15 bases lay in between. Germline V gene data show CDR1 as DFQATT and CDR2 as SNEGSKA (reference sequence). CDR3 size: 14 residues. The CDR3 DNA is TGCAGTGCTAGTACTCCGGACATCGGAGAGACCCAGTACTTC. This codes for CSASTPDIGETQYF.

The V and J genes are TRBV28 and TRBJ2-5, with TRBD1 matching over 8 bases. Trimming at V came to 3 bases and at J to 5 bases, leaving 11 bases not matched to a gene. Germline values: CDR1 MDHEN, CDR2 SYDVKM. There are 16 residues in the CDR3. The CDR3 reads CASSFPGGQGEETQYF. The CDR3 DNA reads TGTGCCAGCAGTTTCCCCGGCGGACAGGGAGAGGAGACCCAGTACTTC. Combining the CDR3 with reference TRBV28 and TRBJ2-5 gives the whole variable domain DVKVTQSSRYLVKRTGEKVFLECVQDMDHENMFWYRQDPGLGLRLIYFSYDVKMKEKGDIPEGYSVSREKKERFSLILESASTNQTSMYLCASSFPGGQGEETQYFGPGTRLLVL.

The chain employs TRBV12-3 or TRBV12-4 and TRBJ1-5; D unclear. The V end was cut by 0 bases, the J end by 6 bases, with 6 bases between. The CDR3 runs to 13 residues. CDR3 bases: TGTGCCAGCAGTTTAGCCCGATTTCAGCCCCAGCATTTT. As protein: CASSLARFQPQHF.

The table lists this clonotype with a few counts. The CDR3: CSASSGDTQYF. The CDR3, as DNA: TGCAGTGCTAGTTCAGGGGATACGCAGTATTTT. This rearrangement joins TRBV20-1 to TRBJ2-3, with D perhaps TRBD1 (5 bases). In germline, CDR1 is DFQATT, CDR2 SNEGSKA (reference sequence). With 3 bases removed from V and 6 bases from J, the gap between germline ends came to 7 bases. The CDR3 runs 11 residues.

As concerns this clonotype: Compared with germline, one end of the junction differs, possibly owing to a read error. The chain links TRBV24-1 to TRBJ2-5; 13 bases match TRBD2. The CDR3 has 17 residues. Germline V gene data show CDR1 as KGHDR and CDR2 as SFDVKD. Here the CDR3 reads CATSDWTSGSRKEIQYF. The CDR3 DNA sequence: TGTGCCACCAGTGATTGGACTAGCGGGAGTAGGAAAGAGATCCAGTACTTC.

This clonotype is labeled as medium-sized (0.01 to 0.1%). This CDR3 reads CASRRQPNTEAFF. The CDR3 DNA reads as TGTGCCAGCAGGAGACAGCCGAACACTGAAGCTTTCTTT. The genes are TRBV7-2 and TRBJ1-1; a possible D gene is TRBD1 (5 bases). Germline CDR1 is SGHTA and CDR2 is FQGNSA. V lost 6 bases and J 1 base, leaving 9 bases between the germline ends. This CDR3 has 13 amino acids.

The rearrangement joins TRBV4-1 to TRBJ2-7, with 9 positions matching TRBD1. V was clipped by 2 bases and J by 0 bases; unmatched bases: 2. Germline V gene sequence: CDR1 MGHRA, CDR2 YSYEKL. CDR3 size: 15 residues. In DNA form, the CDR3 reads TGCGCCAGCAGCCAACCGGGACAGGGCTCCTACGAGCAGTACTTC. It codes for CASSQPGQGSYEQYF.

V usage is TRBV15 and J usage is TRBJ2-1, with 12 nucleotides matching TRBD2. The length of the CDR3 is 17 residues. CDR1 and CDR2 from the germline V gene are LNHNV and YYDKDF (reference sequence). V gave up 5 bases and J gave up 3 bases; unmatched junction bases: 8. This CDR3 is CATSASGRASFYNEQFF. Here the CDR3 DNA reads TGTGCCACCAGCGCTAGCGGGAGGGCCAGTTTCTACAATGAGCAGTTCTTC.

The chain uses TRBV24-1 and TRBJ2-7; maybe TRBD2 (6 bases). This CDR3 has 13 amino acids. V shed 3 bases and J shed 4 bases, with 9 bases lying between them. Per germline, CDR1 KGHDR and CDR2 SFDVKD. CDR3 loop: CATSDPGGYEQYF. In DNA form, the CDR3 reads TGTGCCACCAGTGATCCCGGGGGATACGAGCAGTACTTC.

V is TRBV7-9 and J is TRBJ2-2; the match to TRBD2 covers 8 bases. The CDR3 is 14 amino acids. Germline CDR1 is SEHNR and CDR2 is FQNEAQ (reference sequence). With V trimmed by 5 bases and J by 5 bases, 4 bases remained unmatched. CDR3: CASSGTSQTGELFF. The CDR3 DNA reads TGTGCCAGCAGCGGGACTAGTCAAACCGGGGAGCTGTTTTTT.

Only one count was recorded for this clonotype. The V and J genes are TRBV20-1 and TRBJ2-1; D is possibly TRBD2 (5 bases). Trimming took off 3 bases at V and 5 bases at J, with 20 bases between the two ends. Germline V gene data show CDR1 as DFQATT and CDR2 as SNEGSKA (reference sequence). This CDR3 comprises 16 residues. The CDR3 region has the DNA TGCAGTGCTAGTCCCGTCGCTCGTGAGGGCCACAATGAGCAGTTCTTC. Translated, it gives CSASPVAREGHNEQFF.

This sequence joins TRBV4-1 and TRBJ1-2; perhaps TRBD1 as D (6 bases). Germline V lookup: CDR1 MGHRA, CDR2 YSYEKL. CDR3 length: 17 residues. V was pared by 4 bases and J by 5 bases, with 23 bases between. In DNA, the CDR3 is TGCGCCAGCAGCCTGCGACCCCCGGCGGACAGCTTTTATGGCTACACCTTC. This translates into CASSLRPPADSFYGYTF.

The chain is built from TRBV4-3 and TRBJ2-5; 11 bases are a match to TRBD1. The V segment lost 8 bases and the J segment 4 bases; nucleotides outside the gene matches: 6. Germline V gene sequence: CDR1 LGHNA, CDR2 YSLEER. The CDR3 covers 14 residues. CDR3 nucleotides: TGCGCCAGCGGAGCCGGGACAGGGGGAGAGACCCAGTACTTC. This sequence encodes CASGAGTGGETQYF.

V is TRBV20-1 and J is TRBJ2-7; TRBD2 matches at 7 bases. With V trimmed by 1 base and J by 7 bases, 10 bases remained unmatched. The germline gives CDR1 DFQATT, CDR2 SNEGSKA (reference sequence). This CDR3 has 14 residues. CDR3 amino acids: CSARAGTTSVEQYF. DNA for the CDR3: TGCAGTGCTAGAGCCGGGACTACCTCGGTGGAGCAGTACTTC.

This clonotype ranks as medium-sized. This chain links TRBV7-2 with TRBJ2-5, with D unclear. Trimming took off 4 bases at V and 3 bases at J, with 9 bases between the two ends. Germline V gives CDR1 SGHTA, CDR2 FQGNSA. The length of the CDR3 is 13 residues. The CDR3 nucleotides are TGTGCCAGCAGCTCAATTCTAGAAGAGACCCAGTACTTC. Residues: CASSSILEETQYF.

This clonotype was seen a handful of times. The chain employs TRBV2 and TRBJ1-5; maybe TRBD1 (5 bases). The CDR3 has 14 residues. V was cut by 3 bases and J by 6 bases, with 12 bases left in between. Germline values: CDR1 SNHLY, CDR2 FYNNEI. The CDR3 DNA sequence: TGTGCCAGCAGTGACCAGGGCTTCGGTCAGCCCCAGCATTTT. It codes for CASSDQGFGQPQHF.

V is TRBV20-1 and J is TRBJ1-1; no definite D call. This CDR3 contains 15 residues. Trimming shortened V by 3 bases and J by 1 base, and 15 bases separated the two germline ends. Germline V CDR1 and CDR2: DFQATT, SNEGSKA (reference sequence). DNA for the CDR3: TGCAGTGCTAGTTTAGCTTTGATTGGGAACACTGAAGCTTTCTTT. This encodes CSASLALIGNTEAFF.

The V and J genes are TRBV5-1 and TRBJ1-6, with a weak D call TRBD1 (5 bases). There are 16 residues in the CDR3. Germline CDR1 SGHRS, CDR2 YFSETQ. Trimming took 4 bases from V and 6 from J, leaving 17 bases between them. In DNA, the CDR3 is TGCGCCAGCAGCGCCCTCCAGGGTGGCGGTAATTCACCCCTCCACTTT. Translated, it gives CASSALQGGGNSPLHF.

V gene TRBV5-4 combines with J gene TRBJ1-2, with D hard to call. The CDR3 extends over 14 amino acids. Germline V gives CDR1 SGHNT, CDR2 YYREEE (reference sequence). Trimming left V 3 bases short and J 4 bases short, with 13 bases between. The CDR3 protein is CASSSDHGSYGYTF. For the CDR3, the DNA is TGTGCCAGCAGCTCAGACCACGGGAGCTATGGCTACACCTTC. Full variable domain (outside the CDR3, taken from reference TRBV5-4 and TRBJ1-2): ETGVTQSPTHLIKTRGQQVTLRCSSQSGHNTVSWYQQALGQGPQFIFQYYREEENGRGNFPPRFSGLQFPNYSSELNVNALELDDSALYLCASSSDHGSYGYTFGSGTRLTVV.

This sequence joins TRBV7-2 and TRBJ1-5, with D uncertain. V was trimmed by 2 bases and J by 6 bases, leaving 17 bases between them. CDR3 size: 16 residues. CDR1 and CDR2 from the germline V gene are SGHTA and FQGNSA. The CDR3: CASSLLVSGSGQPQHF. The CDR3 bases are TGTGCCAGCAGCTTATTAGTTTCGGGTTCGGGTCAGCCCCAGCATTTT.